The 3 T cell receptor beta chains below were found in one sample sequenced in a study of blood T cell repertoires in COVID-19. Using immunoSEQ multiplex PCR, the repertoire was profiled, and TCRdb retains in-frame clones only, with some absent. The profile covers roughly 290,000 clones, with over 80% appearing a single time and approximately 3.8% taken by the ten largest. The material sequenced was peripheral blood. The receptors originated from a woman aged 50 to 65 with active or convalescent COVID-19.

The chain is built from TRBV6-6 and TRBJ1-1; 9 bases map to TRBD1. J lost 7 bases, V lost 3 bases, and 6 bases had no gene match. CDR3 length equals 14 residues. Germline CDR1 reads MNHNY; CDR2 reads SVGAGI (reference sequence). Written as DNA, the CDR3 is TGTGCCAGCAGTTATAACACAGGGGGCCTTGAAGCTTTCTTT. Protein product: CASSYNTGGLEAFF.

This chain joins TRBV24-1 and TRBJ2-5; 9 positions match TRBD1. CDR1 is KGHDR, CDR2 SFDVKD, per germline. J was trimmed by 4 bases and V by 3 bases; bases with no gene match: 8. The CDR3 has 16 amino acids. In DNA, the CDR3 is TGTGCCACCAGTGATCTTGGGACAGGGAAATCAGAGACCCAGTACTTC. Translating it yields CATSDLGTGKSETQYF.

The chain uses TRBV10-3 and TRBJ1-1; tentative D call: TRBD1 (5 bases). The germline V gene has CDR1 ENHRY and CDR2 SYGVKD. The CDR3 has 14 amino acids. V lost 3 bases and J 1 base, leaving 9 bases between the germline ends. The CDR3 coding sequence is TGTGCCATCAGTGAAGACAGAACGAACACTGAAGCTTTCTTT. This encodes CAISEDRTNTEAFF.